This T cell receptor beta chain was profiled in a study of glioma-infiltrating T cells after dendritic cell vaccination. The overall study: Patients had newly diagnosed or recurrent glioblastoma and received dendritic cell vaccines. General observations from the study: TCR clonality showed no direct relationship with survival.

Note on this clone: Its antigen is undetermined.

Time point described: after dendritic cell vaccination, including at tumor progression/relapse. None of the glioblastoma patients had an isocitrate dehydrogenase mutation. The primer mix had 60 V beta and 13 J beta primers. Clones were sequenced by immunoSEQ multiplex PCR, and TCRdb holds only the in-frame ones, with some missing. Of 99,000 or so clones in the sample, 85% to 90% were seen once. The V end was cut by 2 bases, the J end by 6 bases, with 11 bases between. CDR1 SGHRS and CDR2 YFSETQ come from the germline V gene. CDR3 size: 14 residues. The chain has TRBV5-1 and TRBJ2-2, with D possibly TRBD1 on 5 matching bases. The clonotype was recovered from a human donor with glioblastoma. Here the sequenced sample was blood, taken after dendritic cell vaccination. The CDR3 loop is CASSFTGVSGELFF. The CDR3 region has the DNA TGCGCCAGCAGCTTTACAGGAGTATCCGGGGAGCTGTTTTTT.